This T cell receptor (beta chain) came from a study of T cells in Graves' hyperthyroidism and ophthalmopathy. Study results and caveats: Researchers report that a 13 V-J model separated ophthalmopathy from stable hyperthyroidism.

The CDR3 is made up of 16 amino acids. Trimming took 0 bases from V and 2 from J, leaving 13 bases between them. CDR1 is MGHRA, CDR2 YSYEKL, per germline. This clonotype appeared many times. Its antigen is not known. Amplification of TCR beta CDR3 regions used RNA as the template. Primed by the HTBI set, a first-round RT-PCR was run on the TCR CDR3. TCRdb ran MiXCR on the multiplex PCR reads and lists one entry per CDR3 protein. The data show 600,000 to 900,000 distinct CDR3 sequences, around 15% seen once. Disease duration under 2 months; hyperthyroidism patients were aged 18 to 65. Patients were excluded for uncontrolled infection, other autoimmune disease, pregnancy or lactation. Approximately 9.3 ml of fresh peripheral blood supplied the PBMCs.

The genes are TRBV4-1 and TRBJ1-1; possible D gene TRBD1, 6 bases. The sequencing sample was made of blood. The TCR originated in a man between 18 and 29 years old with Graves' hyperthyroidism. The CDR3 loop reads CASSQDSYRVNTEAFF. CDR3 coding DNA: TGCGCCAGCAGCCAAGATAGCTACAGGGTAAACACTGAAGCTTTCTTT.